The 32 T cell receptor beta chains below come from one sample, sequenced in a study of human T cells and chemical hapten exposure. TCRdb re-called the RACE reads through MiXCR, storing one row per CDR3 protein. Seen here are around 200,000 distinct CDR3 sequences, about 25% observed once, and the top ten hold 2% to 2.5%. Time point described: patch test 3, about 24 weeks after DPC sensitization. The treatment is: therapeutic diphenylcyclopropenone sensitization with weekly scalp DPC. The input for sequencing was whole blood, taken in connection with sensitization to the hapten diphenylcyclopropenone (DPC). Receptors originate from a woman aged 40 to 50 with alopecia areata. Some clones in this sample may be carry-over from other donors' samples.

V and J are TRBV5-1 and TRBJ1-2, with a tentative D call TRBD1 (5 bases). Germline CDR1 and CDR2: SGHRS and YFSETQ. This CDR3 spans 15 amino acids. V dropped 0 bases and J dropped 8 bases, with 17 bases sitting between them. CDR3 region: CASSLVDGLQEGYTF. Here the CDR3 DNA reads TGCGCCAGCAGCTTGGTAGATGGTCTACAGGAGGGCTACACCTTC.

A few counts support this clonotype. CDR3: CASSQGTASEQFF. The CDR3 coding sequence is TGCGCCAGCAGCCAGGGGACAGCGAGTGAGCAGTTCTTC. The V call is TRBV4-1, the J call TRBJ2-1; TRBD1 aligns across 7 bases. This CDR3 has 13 amino acids. Germline V gene sequence: CDR1 MGHRA, CDR2 YSYEKL. V lost 3 bases, J lost 9 bases, and 5 bases stayed unmatched.

This chain joins TRBV7-3 and TRBJ2-3; D is perhaps TRBD2 (6 bases). Trimming cost V 6 bases and J 1 base, with 11 bases left between them. CDR1 SGHTA and CDR2 FQGTGA come from the germline V gene. This CDR3 is 14 amino acids long. CDR3 nucleotide sequence: TGTGCCAGCAGGGAGGGGCGGGGCACAGATACGCAGTATTTT. It is translated as CASREGRGTDTQYF.

The table lists this clonotype with a few counts. The chain uses TRBV7-9 and TRBJ2-7; TRBD2 is a possible D gene (6 bases). The germline gives CDR1 SEHNR, CDR2 FQNEAQ (reference sequence). The CDR3 has 17 amino acids. V was pared by 5 bases and J by 1 base, with 21 bases between. The CDR3 bases are TGTGCCAGCAGCCGACTGACCCCGGGGGTTTCGTCCTACGAGCAGTACTTC. Translation gives CASSRLTPGVSSYEQYF.

The genes are TRBV15 and TRBJ2-1, with D tentatively TRBD2 (6 bases). Germline V gene data show CDR1 as LNHNV and CDR2 as YYDKDF (reference sequence). There are 13 residues in the CDR3. Trimming removed 7 bases from V and 4 bases from J, with 11 bases in between. The CDR3 nucleotides read TGTGCCACCATGGAGGGTTATTACAATGAGCAGTTCTTC. The encoded protein is CATMEGYYNEQFF. Combining the CDR3 with reference TRBV15 and TRBJ2-1 gives the whole variable domain DAMVIQNPRYQVTQFGKPVTLSCSQTLNHNVMYWYQQKSSQAPKLLFHYYDKDFNNEADTPDNFQSRRPNTSFCFLDIRSPGLGDTAMYLCATMEGYYNEQFFGPGTRLTVL.

V usage is TRBV7-9 and J usage is TRBJ2-3; 12 positions agree with TRBD1. After removal of 1 base from V and 1 base from J, the junction contained 3 bases not matched to a gene. This CDR3 has 17 residues. Germline loops: CDR1 SEHNR, CDR2 FQNEAQ (reference sequence). DNA of the CDR3: TGTGCCAGCAGCTTAGGAGGGACAGGGGGCCGCACAGATACGCAGTATTTT. This translates into CASSLGGTGGRTDTQYF.

This clonotype was recorded many times. This chain connects TRBV18 to TRBJ1-1; D call uncertain. The germline CDR1 and CDR2 sequences are KGHSH and LQKENI. The CDR3 extends over 13 amino acids. V was shortened by 5 bases and J by 4 bases, with 11 bases between the two germline ends. This chain's CDR3 is CASSTDSSTEAFF. CDR3 bases: TGTGCCAGCTCAACTGACTCCTCCACTGAAGCTTTCTTT.

The chain employs TRBV10-3 and TRBJ2-7; 12 bases match TRBD2. This CDR3 has 15 residues. J gave up 7 bases and V 3 bases, and 7 bases lay outside the gene matches. Germline V gives CDR1 ENHRY, CDR2 SYGVKD. The DNA for the CDR3 is TGTGCCATCAGTGAACTAGCGGGAGGTTCCGGGGAGCAGTACTTC. Protein sequence: CAISELAGGSGEQYF.

CDR3 protein: CSAPGREGPVEQYF. The DNA for the CDR3 is TGCAGTGCTCCCGGGCGGGAGGGTCCCGTGGAGCAGTACTTC. The J gene is TRBJ2-7, the V gene TRBV20-1, with 9 nucleotides matching TRBD2. The V and J ends lost 5 bases and 7 bases, in that order; junction bases with no gene match: 12. Germline assignment: CDR1 DFQATT and CDR2 SNEGSKA (reference sequence). The CDR3 covers 14 residues.

The chain uses TRBV11-2 and TRBJ2-1; 8 bases are a match to TRBD1. In germline, CDR1 is SGHAT, CDR2 FQNNGV. The CDR3 spans 15 residues. Trimming took 1 base from V and 7 from J; bases not matched to a gene: 6. CDR3 bases: TGTGCCAGCAGCTTAGTGACAGGGGTAAAAAATGAGCAGTTCTTC. Its protein product is CASSLVTGVKNEQFF.

A few counts support this clonotype. As DNA, the CDR3 is TGTGCCAGCAGTTCGGACAGGGTCACCGGGGAGCTGTTTTTT. As protein: CASSSDRVTGELFF. The chain couples TRBV2 to TRBJ2-2, with 8 bases identical to TRBD1. The trim removed 5 bases at V and 4 bases at J, leaving 3 bases unmatched. This CDR3 spans 14 amino acids. Germline-derived CDR1 and CDR2 are SNHLY and FYNNEI.

This clonotype was detected only a few times. The chain carries TRBV29-1 and TRBJ2-7; 10 bases are shared with TRBD2. The V and J ends lost 4 bases and 7 bases, in that order; junction bases with no gene match: 7. From germline, CDR1 is SQVTM and CDR2 ANQGSEA. The CDR3 totals 13 residues. As DNA, the CDR3 is TGCAGCGTTGCTAGCGGGAGCATTTGGGAGCAGTACTTC. Its translation is CSVASGSIWEQYF.

This clonotype was counted between two and nine times. The chain uses TRBV20-1 and TRBJ2-7; TRBD2 matches 12 bases. The CDR3 is 14 residues long. CDR1 DFQATT and CDR2 SNEGSKA come from the germline V gene (reference sequence). V lost 3 bases to trimming and J lost 4 bases; unmatched junction nucleotides: 4. The CDR3 reads CSASPTSGSYEQYF. Here the CDR3 DNA reads TGCAGTGCTAGCCCGACTAGCGGGAGTTACGAGCAGTACTTC.

This clonotype was observed a handful of times. This rearrangement joins TRBV7-2 to TRBJ2-1, with TRBD2 as a possible D gene (8 bases). CDR3 size: 17 residues. Germline V gives CDR1 SGHTA, CDR2 FQGNSA. V lost 1 base and J 3 bases, leaving 16 bases between the germline ends. CDR3 sequence (DNA): TGTGCCAGCAGCTTAGATAGCGGGACAGAAATCTACAATGAGCAGTTCTTC. It is translated as CASSLDSGTEIYNEQFF.

A few counts support this clonotype. The chain carries TRBV20-1 and TRBJ1-5, with 7 bases lining up with TRBD1. The CDR3 covers 16 residues. The V gene's germline CDR1 is DFQATT and CDR2 SNEGSKA (reference sequence). V trimming: 0 bases; J trimming: 3 bases; junction bases outside the gene matches: 8. The CDR3 loop reads CSARDPLQGVNQPQHF. In nucleotides, the CDR3 is TGCAGTGCTAGAGATCCGCTGCAGGGGGTCAATCAGCCCCAGCATTTT.

This clonotype was counted only a few times. The chain employs TRBV5-4 and TRBJ2-4, with TRBD1 identical over 7 bases. With 3 bases clipped from V and 0 bases from J, the junction kept 6 bases outside the gene matches. The V gene's germline CDR1 is SGHNT and CDR2 YYREEE (reference sequence). This CDR3 has 16 amino acids. This CDR3 is CASSSGQSLAKNIQYF. In DNA form, the CDR3 reads TGTGCCAGCAGCTCGGGACAGTCGCTAGCCAAAAACATTCAGTACTTC.

This clonotype was seen a handful of times. The chain links TRBV6-6 to TRBJ1-2; D might be TRBD1 (5 bases). The CDR3 has 14 residues. The V gene's germline CDR1 is MNHNY and CDR2 SVGAGI (reference sequence). Deletions cut 4 bases from V and 0 bases from J, with 9 bases between. For the CDR3, the DNA is TGTGCCAGCAGTTCCGGACACACTAACTATGGCTACACCTTC. It yields the protein CASSSGHTNYGYTF.

The V gene is TRBV6-5, the J gene TRBJ2-3, with a weak D call TRBD1 (5 bases). The V and J ends lost 8 bases and 3 bases respectively, with 9 bases between them. The germline V gene encodes CDR1 MNHEY and CDR2 SVGAGI. This CDR3 region has 12 residues. CDR3 DNA sequence: TGTGCCAGCCGCCCAGGGACAGATACGCAGTATTTT. Its protein is CASRPGTDTQYF.

The chain couples TRBV19 to TRBJ1-4; the match to TRBD1 covers 8 bases. V was clipped by 5 bases and J by 8 bases; unmatched bases: 7. There are 14 residues in the CDR3. The germline gives CDR1 LNHDA, CDR2 SQIVND (reference sequence). CDR3 nucleotide sequence: TGTGCCAGTAGTCCAGGGGGCGAGAGAGAAAAACTGTTTTTT. Its protein product is CASSPGGEREKLFF.

The genes are TRBV27 and TRBJ2-7, with a tentative D call TRBD1 (6 bases). The ends were cut back, 6 bases at V and 6 bases at J, with 27 bases in the middle. The CDR3 runs 17 residues. CDR1 and CDR2 from the germline V gene are MNHEY and SMNVEV (reference sequence). The chain's CDR3 is CASRVGGHRLIVGEQYF. The CDR3 DNA reads as TGTGCCAGCAGAGTAGGGGGACACCGATTGATTGTGGGCGAGCAGTACTTC.

The V call is TRBV5-1, the J call TRBJ1-1, with 8 nucleotides matching TRBD1. This CDR3 is 15 amino acids long. Germline V gene data show CDR1 as SGHRS and CDR2 as YFSETQ. After removal of 5 bases from V and 3 bases from J, the junction contained 9 bases not matched to a gene. This CDR3 is CASSPSTGGDTEAFF. The DNA of the CDR3 is TGCGCCAGCAGTCCTTCCACAGGGGGGGACACTGAAGCTTTCTTT.

The chain carries TRBV28 and TRBJ2-7, with D possibly being TRBD1 (8 bases). Trimming took off 4 bases at V and 0 bases at J, with 16 bases between the two ends. This CDR3 comprises 16 residues. Per the germline V gene, CDR1 is MDHEN and CDR2 is SYDVKM. The CDR3 here is CASSSSGTGGSYEQYF. CDR3 sequence (DNA): TGTGCCAGCAGTTCCAGCGGGACAGGAGGCTCCTACGAGCAGTACTTC.

The rearrangement links TRBV10-3 to TRBJ1-1; D perhaps matches TRBD1 (6 bases). This CDR3 contains 14 residues. Trimming pared 7 bases from V and 2 bases from J, leaving 14 bases between. From germline, CDR1 is ENHRY and CDR2 SYGVKD. The DNA for the CDR3 is TGTGCCATCACTCCAGGGACAATCAACACTGAAGCTTTCTTT. It translates to CAITPGTINTEAFF.

In its sample, this clonotype was seen a few times. This chain links TRBV9 with TRBJ2-7, with 8 bases matching TRBD1. Germline CDR1 is SGDLS and CDR2 is YYNGEE. This CDR3 is 14 amino acids long. Unmatched junction bases numbered 6, after V lost 0 bases and J lost 7 bases. The CDR3 sequence: CASSVGTGMEEQYF. The CDR3 bases are TGTGCCAGCAGCGTAGGGACAGGGATGGAAGAGCAGTACTTC.

This chain connects TRBV10-3 to TRBJ2-1; weak D call: TRBD2 (5 bases). Germline CDR1 reads ENHRY; CDR2 reads SYGVKD. With 7 bases removed from V and 0 bases from J, the gap between germline ends came to 7 bases. The CDR3 sequence is 13 residues long. This chain's CDR3 is CAITRGSYNEQFF. The CDR3, as DNA: TGTGCCATCACACGGGGCTCCTACAATGAGCAGTTCTTC.

This clonotype occurred many times. The genes are TRBV29-1 and TRBJ2-5; D is perhaps TRBD1 or TRBD2 (5 bases each). CDR1 is SQVTM, CDR2 ANQGSEA, per germline. Deletions cut 5 bases from V and 5 bases from J, with 9 bases between. CDR3 length equals 11 residues. In DNA form, the CDR3 reads TGCAGCGTTCAGGGACGGGAGACCCAGTACTTC. It is translated as CSVQGRETQYF.

The V call is TRBV24-1, the J call TRBJ2-3; possibly TRBD1 for D (5 bases). Trimming stripped 11 bases from V and 0 bases from J, with 14 bases between. From germline, CDR1 is KGHDR and CDR2 SFDVKD. This CDR3 has 14 amino acids. CDR3 coding DNA: TGTGCCAGCTCCACCGACAGTAGCACAGATACGCAGTATTTT. It codes for CASSTDSSTDTQYF.

This clonotype was seen only a few times. V usage is TRBV28 and J usage is TRBJ2-6, with TRBD2 as a possible D gene (6 bases). Trimming left V 3 bases short and J 3 bases short, with 15 bases between. Looked up from germline, CDR1 is MDHEN and CDR2 is SYDVKM. This CDR3 region has 17 residues. Written as DNA, the CDR3 is TGTGCCAGCAGTTTTCGGTCAGGGAGGAGTGGGGCCAACGTCCTGACTTTC. Protein sequence: CASSFRSGRSGANVLTF.

The chain uses TRBV7-2 and TRBJ1-2; no firm D call. V was shortened by 2 bases and J by 0 bases, with 4 bases between the two germline ends. Germline-derived CDR1 and CDR2 are SGHTA and FQGNSA. CDR3 size: 13 residues. CDR3 amino acids: CASSLNPNYGYTF. The CDR3 bases are TGTGCCAGCAGCTTAAACCCTAACTATGGCTACACCTTC.

This clonotype was detected many times. The chain is built from TRBV7-6 and TRBJ2-1; 7 bases agree with TRBD1. CDR1 and CDR2 (germline): SGHVS, FNYEAQ. With 5 bases clipped from V and 7 bases from J, the junction kept 11 bases outside the gene matches. CDR3 length: 15 amino acids. CDR3 coding DNA: TGTGCCAGCAGCCTTGGGTCAGCCAGGGGGAATGAGCAGTTCTTC. Encoded protein: CASSLGSARGNEQFF.

This chain links TRBV24-1 with TRBJ2-3; 10 bases agree with TRBD2. Germline V gene data show CDR1 as KGHDR and CDR2 as SFDVKD. V lost 4 bases to trimming and J lost 4 bases; unmatched junction nucleotides: 7. The CDR3 totals 16 residues. The CDR3 spells CATSDPPSGSADTQYF. CDR3 nucleotides: TGTGCCACCAGTGACCCCCCTAGCGGGAGTGCAGATACGCAGTATTTT.

The chain has TRBV7-2 and TRBJ2-5, with D perhaps TRBD1 or TRBD2 (6 bases each). The CDR3 consists of 11 residues. V was clipped by 5 bases and J by 9 bases, with 10 bases between them. Germline V CDR1 and CDR2: SGHTA, FQGNSA. CDR3 region: CASSQGGPQYF. As DNA, the CDR3 is TGTGCCAGCAGCCAAGGGGGGCCCCAGTACTTC.